This record covers a single T cell receptor (beta chain). The antigen remains undetermined. This entry comes from a study of OX40 agonist ivuxolimab in advanced cancers. Study-level points and caveats: CD4+ T cells averaged fewer expanded clones than CD8+ T cells. Expanded peripheral T-cell antigen specificity went undetermined.

With autoimmune disease history or systemic immunosuppression, patients were excluded. Profiling relied on immunoSEQ multiplex PCR, and the TCRdb table lists in-frame clones only, not all of them. Here the sample spans approximately 130,000 clones, approximately 94% being singletons. The CDR3 has 19 amino acids. Germline values: CDR1 MNHEY, CDR2 SMNVEV (reference sequence). Trimming left V 6 bases short and J 1 base short, with 22 bases between. This chain uses TRBV27 with TRBJ1-6, with D possibly being TRBD1 (5 bases). The specimen comprised CD4+ or CD8+ T cells sorted from blood, sampled in a trial of the OX40 agonist ivuxolimab. The sequence was collected from an adult with an advanced solid tumor such as melanoma, head and neck, liver or kidney cancer. The CDR3: CASSRVGPGDVSYNSPLHF. The DNA of the CDR3 is TGTGCCAGCAGCCGGGTGGGCCCCGGGGACGTGTCCTATAATTCACCCCTCCACTTT.